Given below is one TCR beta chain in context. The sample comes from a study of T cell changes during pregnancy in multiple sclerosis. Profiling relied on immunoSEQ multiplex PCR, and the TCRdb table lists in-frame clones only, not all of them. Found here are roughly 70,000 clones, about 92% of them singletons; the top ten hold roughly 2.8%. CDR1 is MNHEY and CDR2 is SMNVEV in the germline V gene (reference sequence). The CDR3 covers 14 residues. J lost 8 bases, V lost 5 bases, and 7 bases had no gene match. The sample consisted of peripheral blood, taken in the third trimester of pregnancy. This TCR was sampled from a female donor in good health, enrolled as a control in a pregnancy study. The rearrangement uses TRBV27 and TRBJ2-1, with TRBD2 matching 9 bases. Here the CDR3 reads CASSIDSGSYEQFF. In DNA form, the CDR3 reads TGTGCCAGCAGTATTGATAGCGGGAGCTATGAGCAGTTCTTC.